These 32 T cell receptor beta chains were sequenced from one sample in a study of beta chain features in type 1 diabetes. What was sequenced were expressed TCRB transcripts, since all of the isolated RNA had been reverse transcribed. Generated by immunoSEQ multiplex PCR, the TCRdb table keeps only in-frame clones and is missing some. The data contain approximately 160,000 clones, roughly 8% of them singletons. Sequenced input: central memory CD4+ T cells from blood. Source of these receptors: a man aged 18 to 30 in good health.

The V and J genes are TRBV2 and TRBJ1-2; TRBD1 aligns across 9 bases. Germline CDR1 reads SNHLY; CDR2 reads FYNNEI. V shed 5 bases and J 3 bases; nucleotides not matched to a gene: 4. This CDR3 is 14 amino acids long. As DNA, the CDR3 is TGTGCCAGCAGTACAGGGGGCGCTGACTATGGCTACACCTTC. Its translation is CASSTGGADYGYTF. The full variable domain, with the rest looked up from reference TRBV2 and TRBJ1-2, is EPEVTQTPSHQVTQMGQEVILRCVPISNHLYFYWYRQILGQKVEFLVSFYNNEISEKSEIFDDQFSVERPDGSNFTLKIRSTKLEDSAMYFCASSTGGADYGYTFGSGTRLTVV.

There are many counts of this clone. The chain links TRBV11-2 to TRBJ2-3; D is unresolved. Trimming stripped 6 bases from V and 8 bases from J, with 12 bases between. This CDR3 contains 12 residues. From germline, CDR1 is SGHAT and CDR2 FQNNGV. CDR3 amino acids: CASSHSPGTQYF. CDR3 DNA sequence: TGTGCCAGCAGTCATTCGCCGGGTACGCAGTATTTT.

This clone has only a few counts. The chain joins TRBV6-5 to TRBJ1-2; no definite D call. Germline V gives CDR1 MNHEY, CDR2 SVGAGI. Deletions cut 4 bases from V and 8 bases from J, with 8 bases between. This CDR3 has 11 amino acids. CDR3 DNA: TGTGCCAGCAGTTTTGGCGGCGGCTACACCTTC. Its protein is CASSFGGGYTF.

The chain employs TRBV11-2 and TRBJ2-1, with 14 positions matching TRBD2. V lost 5 bases and J lost 9; bases outside the gene matches: 6. The germline CDR1 and CDR2 sequences are SGHAT and FQNNGV. The CDR3 runs to 15 residues. CDR3 amino acids: CASSHGTSGGIEQFF. The DNA for the CDR3 is TGTGCCAGCAGCCACGGGACTAGCGGGGGAATTGAGCAGTTCTTC. The full variable domain, completed using reference TRBV11-2 and TRBJ2-1, is EAGVAQSPRYKIIEKRQSVAFWCNPISGHATLYWYQQILGQGPKLLIQFQNNGVVDDSQLPKDRFSAERLKGVDSTLKIQPAKLEDSAVYLCASSHGTSGGIEQFFGPGTRLTVL.

This clone was seen at least ten times. The rearrangement joins TRBV28 to TRBJ1-1, with a tentative D call TRBD1 (5 bases). V was shortened by 6 bases and J by 8 bases, with 13 bases between the two germline ends. CDR1 is MDHEN, CDR2 SYDVKM, per germline. The CDR3 sequence is 12 residues long. The CDR3 loop is CASSQGLTEAFF. The CDR3 DNA follows: TGTGCCAGCAGCCAGGGACTGACCGAAGCTTTCTTT.

The chain is built from TRBV4-2 and TRBJ2-7, with TRBD1 matching over 7 bases. In germline, CDR1 is LGHNA, CDR2 YNFKEQ. CDR3 size: 14 residues. The ends lost 5 bases at V and 2 bases at J; junction bases unmatched: 6. CDR3 DNA sequence: TGTGCCAGCAGCGCCCGGGACAGACCCTACGAGCAGTACTTC. It codes for CASSARDRPYEQYF.

This clone was detected many times. This chain joins TRBV13 and TRBJ1-2, with D perhaps matching TRBD1 (5 bases). This CDR3 comprises 13 residues. V was shortened by 7 bases and J by 4 bases, with 13 bases between the two germline ends. Germline assignment: CDR1 PRHDT and CDR2 FYEKMQ (reference sequence). The CDR3 bases are TGTGCCAGCAACCGCCCCGGGGGCTATGGCTACACCTTC. Translating it yields CASNRPGGYGYTF.

This clone was detected a few times. The chain joins TRBV7-2 to TRBJ1-1; D might be TRBD1 (6 bases). Germline loops: CDR1 SGHTA, CDR2 FQGNSA. The CDR3 has 15 residues. V lost 5 bases to trimming and J lost 9 bases, with 22 bases between them. CDR3 DNA sequence: TGTGCCAGCAGCACCAGAGGGGGTGGGGTCTTAAAAGCTTTCTTT. Its protein is CASSTRGGGVLKAFF.

Comment on this clone: The junction departs from germline at one end; a sequencing error may be responsible. The chain recombines TRBV10-3 with TRBJ2-5; D might be TRBD2 (6 bases). This CDR3 contains 13 residues. Germline V gene data show CDR1 as ENHRY and CDR2 as SYGVKD. DNA of the CDR3: TGTGCCAGCAGTCACCCGGCGACGGGGGCCCAGTACTTC. It translates to CASSHPATGAQYF.

This clone was found many times. Other DNA sequences from this sample encode an identical CDR3 as well. V usage is TRBV18 and J usage is TRBJ1-1; D unresolved. Trimming removed 2 bases from V and 7 bases from J, with 5 bases in between. The CDR3 runs 11 residues. CDR1 is KGHSH, CDR2 LQKENI, per germline. The CDR3 DNA sequence: TGTGCCAGCTCACCAAGTAGTGAAGCTTTCTTT. This translates into CASSPSSEAFF. The full variable domain, rest sourced from reference TRBV18 and TRBJ1-1, is NAGVMQNPRHLVRRRGQEARLRCSPMKGHSHVYWYRQLPEEGLKFMVYLQKENIIDESGMPKERFSAEFPKEGPSILRIQQVVRGDSAAYFCASSPSSEAFFGQGTRLTVV.

The rearrangement joins TRBV7-5 to TRBJ2-3; the DNA was not used to check the table's D call, TRBD2. TRBV7-5 is a pseudogene segment. This CDR3 is built from 16 residues. The CDR3 reads CARSSGLYSQSDTQYF. In nucleotides, the CDR3 is TGTGCCAGAAGCTCGGGACTTTACTCACAGTCAGATACGCAGTATTTT.

V and J are TRBV7-8 and TRBJ1-1; D remains ambiguous. V was trimmed by 1 base and J by 3 bases, leaving 15 bases between them. This CDR3 is built from 16 residues. Germline CDR1 reads SGHVS; CDR2 reads FQNEAQ. The CDR3 DNA reads TGTGCCAGCAGCTTAGTTAACCGAGAGGCTTACACTGAAGCTTTCTTT. As protein: CASSLVNREAYTEAFF.

This chain uses TRBV11-2 with TRBJ1-6; 7 bases are a match to TRBD1. The CDR3 runs 17 residues. Germline CDR1 SGHAT, CDR2 FQNNGV. Germline trimming cut 5 bases from V and 4 bases from J; bases unmatched to any gene: 11. The CDR3 spells CASSARQGSAYNSPLHF. The CDR3 DNA sequence: TGTGCCAGCAGCGCCCGACAGGGTTCCGCATATAATTCACCCCTCCACTTT. The full variable domain, its missing parts supplied by reference TRBV11-2 and TRBJ1-6, is EAGVAQSPRYKIIEKRQSVAFWCNPISGHATLYWYQQILGQGPKLLIQFQNNGVVDDSQLPKDRFSAERLKGVDSTLKIQPAKLEDSAVYLCASSARQGSAYNSPLHFGNGTRLTVT.

V usage is TRBV29-1 and J usage is TRBJ1-2; a weak D match, TRBD1 (6 bases). The germline V and J ends were trimmed by 8 bases and 8 bases, with 24 bases remaining between them. There are 14 residues in the CDR3. The V gene's germline CDR1 is SQVTM and CDR2 ANQGSEA. CDR3 DNA: TGCAGCCCCCGGGACATTTCTAGAGACGGGGGCTACACCTTC. Protein sequence: CSPRDISRDGGYTF.

This clone was detected a few times. This sequence joins TRBV7-9 and TRBJ2-2; TRBD2 might be the D (6 bases). Trimming removed 6 bases at V and 7 bases at J, with 18 bases between. This CDR3 comprises 15 residues. Germline lookup yields CDR1 SEHNR and CDR2 FQNEAQ (reference sequence). CDR3 sequence: CASSPPGTSGGELFF. The CDR3 bases are TGTGCCAGCAGTCCCCCCGGGACTTCGGGCGGGGAGCTGTTTTTT.

This clone was seen only a few times. The chain has TRBV5-1 and TRBJ2-2; a possible D gene is TRBD1 (5 bases). Trimming left V 0 bases short and J 4 bases short, with 10 bases between. CDR3 length equals 15 residues. Germline V gene sequence: CDR1 SGHRS, CDR2 YFSETQ. The CDR3 reads CASSLVDSTTGELFF. The DNA of the CDR3 is TGCGCCAGCAGCTTGGTAGACAGTACCACCGGGGAGCTGTTTTTT.

This clone was recorded a few times. The chain is built from TRBV4-2 and TRBJ2-2, with 9 positions matching TRBD1. The V gene's germline CDR1 is LGHNA and CDR2 YNFKEQ. This CDR3 has 16 residues. Unmatched junction bases numbered 9, after V lost 5 bases and J lost 5 bases. Written as DNA, the CDR3 is TGTGCCAGCAGCTCAGAGGGGACAGGGAATACCGGGGAGCTGTTTTTT. Its protein is CASSSEGTGNTGELFF.

This clone has more than one count but fewer than ten. The chain carries TRBV5-4 and TRBJ2-4; TRBD1 aligns across 9 bases. The CDR3 covers 15 residues. The ends lost 3 bases at V and 9 bases at J; junction bases unmatched: 10. The germline V gene encodes CDR1 SGHNT and CDR2 YYREEE (reference sequence). DNA of the CDR3: TGTGCCAGCAGCTCGAGGGACAGGGCCTCGGGCATTCAGTACTTC. It specifies CASSSRDRASGIQYF. Variable domain in full (rest from reference TRBV5-4 and TRBJ2-4): ETGVTQSPTHLIKTRGQQVTLRCSSQSGHNTVSWYQQALGQGPQFIFQYYREEENGRGNFPPRFSGLQFPNYSSELNVNALELDDSALYLCASSSRDRASGIQYFGAGTRLSVL.

This clone was picked up many times. The rearrangement uses TRBV7-2 and TRBJ2-5; 9 bases map to TRBD1. Germline assignment: CDR1 SGHTA and CDR2 FQGNSA. CDR3 length: 14 residues. The V gene end was trimmed by 5 bases and the J gene end by 5 bases; junction bases not matched to a gene: 6. The CDR3 is CASSIQGARETQYF. The CDR3 DNA sequence: TGTGCCAGCAGCATACAGGGGGCTCGGGAGACCCAGTACTTC.

The chain links TRBV4-3 to TRBJ1-5; no clear D. The germline V gene encodes CDR1 LGHNA and CDR2 YSLEER. CDR3 size: 16 residues. V lost 0 bases to trimming and J lost 2 bases, with 11 bases between them. The CDR3 DNA follows: TGCGCCAGCAGCCAAGATCTAGTTACGGGCAATCAGCCCCAGCATTTT. It specifies CASSQDLVTGNQPQHF.

Only a few counts were recorded for this clone. The J gene is TRBJ2-1, the V gene TRBV5-4; 7 nucleotides align to TRBD1. Germline trimming cut 0 bases from V and 7 bases from J; bases unmatched to any gene: 10. The germline gives CDR1 SGHNT, CDR2 YYREEE (reference sequence). The CDR3 has 16 amino acids. This chain's CDR3 is CASSLVKGQRGNEQFF. For the CDR3, the DNA is TGTGCCAGCAGCTTGGTGAAGGGACAGAGGGGGAATGAGCAGTTCTTC.

This clone is a singleton in its sample. The chain joins TRBV2 to TRBJ1-1, with 8 positions matching TRBD1. The CDR3 runs 14 residues. The V gene's germline CDR1 is SNHLY and CDR2 FYNNEI. With 5 bases clipped from V and 0 bases from J, the junction kept 2 bases outside the gene matches. The DNA of the CDR3 is TGTGCCAGCAGTAGACAGGGGATGAACACTGAAGCTTTCTTT. This sequence encodes CASSRQGMNTEAFF.

V is TRBV18 and J is TRBJ2-3; D is undetermined. The CDR3 runs to 15 residues. Per germline, CDR1 KGHSH and CDR2 LQKENI. V lost 3 bases and J 3 bases, leaving 13 bases between the germline ends. In nucleotides, the CDR3 is TGTGCCAGCTCACCTCTACGGATCGGGACAGATACGCAGTATTTT. Its protein is CASSPLRIGTDTQYF.

This clone has only a few counts. The chain has TRBV7-2 and TRBJ2-7; D is perhaps TRBD1 (6 bases). Germline V CDR1 and CDR2: SGHTA, FQGNSA. V was cut by 5 bases and J by 2 bases, with 16 bases left in between. This CDR3 is 15 amino acids long. The CDR3 bases are TGTGCCAGCAGCCCCGGGCAGGGGAAAACCTACGAGCAGTACTTC. Its translation: CASSPGQGKTYEQYF.

J is TRBJ2-6 and V is TRBV7-8, with D possibly matching TRBD1 (6 bases). CDR3 length: 14 residues. V lost 6 bases and J 4 bases, leaving 10 bases between the germline ends. Germline assignment: CDR1 SGHVS and CDR2 FQNEAQ. CDR3 sequence reads: CASSTGNGANVLTF. For the CDR3, the DNA is TGTGCCAGCAGTACAGGGAACGGGGCCAACGTCCTGACTTTC.

This clone has more than one count but fewer than ten. This chain uses TRBV7-2 with TRBJ1-1; 8 bases are shared with TRBD1. Germline loops: CDR1 SGHTA, CDR2 FQGNSA. V was pared by 8 bases and J by 1 base, with 3 bases of the junction left unmatched. CDR3 length: 13 amino acids. CDR3 nucleotide sequence: TGTGCCAGCGCGCAGGGGGCGAACACTGAAGCTTTCTTT. Translated: CASAQGANTEAFF.

The gene calls are TRBV5-4 and TRBJ1-1, with a tentative D call TRBD1 (6 bases). V was pared by 2 bases and J by 1 base, with 9 bases between. This CDR3 is 14 amino acids long. Germline CDR1 is SGHNT and CDR2 is YYREEE (reference sequence). The CDR3 DNA sequence: TGTGCCAGCAGCTTCCCAGGGGCGAACACTGAAGCTTTCTTT. It yields the protein CASSFPGANTEAFF.

This chain uses TRBV5-1 with TRBJ1-1; tentatively, D is TRBD1 (5 bases). CDR1 and CDR2 from the germline V gene are SGHRS and YFSETQ. The CDR3 spans 13 residues. The V gene lost 5 bases and the J gene lost 8 bases, with 16 bases spanning the gap. The CDR3 loop is CASSPEGQPEAFF. CDR3 in DNA: TGCGCCAGCAGTCCCGAAGGACAACCCGAAGCTTTCTTT.

This clone showed up many times. This chain links TRBV7-2 with TRBJ2-7, with unresolved D. Germline V gives CDR1 SGHTA, CDR2 FQGNSA. Trimming stripped 5 bases from V and 4 bases from J, with 9 bases between. This CDR3 has 12 residues. The CDR3 nucleotides are TGTGCCAGCAGCCGAGCTAGGTACGAGCAGTACTTC. Translation gives CASSRARYEQYF.

The gene calls are TRBV2 and TRBJ2-3; 7 nucleotides match TRBD2. Germline-derived CDR1 and CDR2 are SNHLY and FYNNEI. The CDR3 runs 14 residues. J lost 2 bases, V lost 6 bases, and 5 bases had no gene match. CDR3 amino acids: CASRGGVDTDTQYF. In nucleotides, the CDR3 is TGTGCCAGCAGGGGGGGGGTTGACACAGATACGCAGTATTTT.

The chain couples TRBV5-4 to TRBJ1-1; possibly TRBD1 for D (5 bases). Per the germline V gene, CDR1 is SGHNT and CDR2 is YYREEE (reference sequence). This CDR3 region has 15 residues. V was clipped by 0 bases and J by 3 bases, with 12 bases between them. CDR3 in amino acids: CASSLGGGEYTEAFF. CDR3 nucleotides: TGTGCCAGCAGCTTGGGGGGGGGAGAGTACACTGAAGCTTTCTTT.

This clone turned up a few times. This chain uses TRBV2 with TRBJ1-1; D unclear. The CDR3 is made up of 14 amino acids. Looked up from germline, CDR1 is SNHLY and CDR2 is FYNNEI. Trimming shortened V by 8 bases and J by 11 bases, and 24 bases separated the two germline ends. CDR3 bases: TGTGCCAGCGCCGTTCTCCCCGATGCGGCCGCCGCTTTCTTT. Translated, it gives CASAVLPDAAAAFF.